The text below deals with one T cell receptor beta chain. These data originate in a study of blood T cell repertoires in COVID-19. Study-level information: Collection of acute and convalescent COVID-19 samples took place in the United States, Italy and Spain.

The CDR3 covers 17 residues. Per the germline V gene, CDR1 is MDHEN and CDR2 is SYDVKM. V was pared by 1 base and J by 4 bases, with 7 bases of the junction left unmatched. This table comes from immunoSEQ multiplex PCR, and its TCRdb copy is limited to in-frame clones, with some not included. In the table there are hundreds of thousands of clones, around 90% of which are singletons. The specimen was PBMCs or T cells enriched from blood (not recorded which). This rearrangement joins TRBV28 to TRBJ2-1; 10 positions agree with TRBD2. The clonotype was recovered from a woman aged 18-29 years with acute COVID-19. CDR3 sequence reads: CASSLLKTSGSYNEQFF. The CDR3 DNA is TGTGCCAGCAGTTTATTAAAGACTAGCGGGTCTTACAATGAGCAGTTCTTC.